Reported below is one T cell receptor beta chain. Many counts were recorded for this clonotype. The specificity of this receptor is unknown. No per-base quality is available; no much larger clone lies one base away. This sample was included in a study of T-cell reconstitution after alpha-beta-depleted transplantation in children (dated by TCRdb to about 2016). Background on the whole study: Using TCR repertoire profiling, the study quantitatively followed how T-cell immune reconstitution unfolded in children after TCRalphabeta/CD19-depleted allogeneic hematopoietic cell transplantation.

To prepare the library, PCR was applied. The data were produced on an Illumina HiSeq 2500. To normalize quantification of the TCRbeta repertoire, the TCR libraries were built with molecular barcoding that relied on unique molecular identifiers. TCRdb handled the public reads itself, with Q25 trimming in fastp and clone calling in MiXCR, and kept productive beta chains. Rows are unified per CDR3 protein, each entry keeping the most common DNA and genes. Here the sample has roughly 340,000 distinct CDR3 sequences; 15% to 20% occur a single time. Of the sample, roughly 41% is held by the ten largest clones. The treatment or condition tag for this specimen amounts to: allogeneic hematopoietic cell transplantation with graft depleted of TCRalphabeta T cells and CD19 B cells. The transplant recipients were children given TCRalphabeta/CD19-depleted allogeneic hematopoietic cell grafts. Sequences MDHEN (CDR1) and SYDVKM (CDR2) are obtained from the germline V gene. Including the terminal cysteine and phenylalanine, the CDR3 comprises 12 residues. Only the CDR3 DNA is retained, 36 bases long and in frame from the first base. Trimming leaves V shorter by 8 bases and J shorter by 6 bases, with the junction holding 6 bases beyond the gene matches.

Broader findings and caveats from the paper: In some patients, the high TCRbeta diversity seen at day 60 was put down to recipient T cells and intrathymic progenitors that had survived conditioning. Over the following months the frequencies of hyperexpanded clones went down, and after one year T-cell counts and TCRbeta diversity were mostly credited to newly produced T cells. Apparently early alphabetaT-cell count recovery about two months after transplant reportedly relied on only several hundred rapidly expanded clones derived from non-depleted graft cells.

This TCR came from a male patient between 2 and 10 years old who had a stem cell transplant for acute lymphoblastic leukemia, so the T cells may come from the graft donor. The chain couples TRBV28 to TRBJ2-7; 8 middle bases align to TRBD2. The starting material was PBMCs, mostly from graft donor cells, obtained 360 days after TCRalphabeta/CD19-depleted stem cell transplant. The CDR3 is CASQREIGEQYF. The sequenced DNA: TGTGCCAGCCAGCGGGAGATTGGCGAGCAGTACTTC.